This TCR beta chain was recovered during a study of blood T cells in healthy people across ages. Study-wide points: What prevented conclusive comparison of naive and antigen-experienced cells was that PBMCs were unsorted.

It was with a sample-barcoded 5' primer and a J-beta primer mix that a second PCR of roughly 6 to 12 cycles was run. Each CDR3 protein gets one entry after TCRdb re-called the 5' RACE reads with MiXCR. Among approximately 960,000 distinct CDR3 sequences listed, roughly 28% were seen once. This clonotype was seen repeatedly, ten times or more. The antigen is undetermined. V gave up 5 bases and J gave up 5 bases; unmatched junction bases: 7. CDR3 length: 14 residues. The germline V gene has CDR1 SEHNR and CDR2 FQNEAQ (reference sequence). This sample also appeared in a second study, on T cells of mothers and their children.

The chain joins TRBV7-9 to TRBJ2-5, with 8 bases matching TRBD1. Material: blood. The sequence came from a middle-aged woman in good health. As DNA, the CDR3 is TGTGCCAGCAGCCCGACAGGGGTTCGGGAGACCCAGTACTTC. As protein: CASSPTGVRETQYF.